The present T cell receptor (beta chain) was sequenced within a study of beta chain features in type 1 diabetes. Findings and caveats of the study: Patients showed naive, central memory and Treg TCRB repertoires that appeared more similar than those of healthy donors. Still unanswered here is whether HLA type influences TCRB rearrangement. VDJ junctions in type 1 diabetes patients carried more deletions and fewer insertions. Type 1 diabetes patients showed a moderate but significant shortening of TCRB CDR3s in all four CD4+ subsets.

The study reverse transcribed the entire isolated RNA, so it sequenced expressed TCRB transcripts. TCRdb's table, derived via immunoSEQ multiplex PCR, lists solely in-frame clones and lacks some. This table has around 650,000 clones, around 11% appearing once. Unmatched junction bases numbered 10, after V lost 10 bases and J lost 0 bases. CDR3 length equals 17 residues. A few counts support this clone. Its target is not known. This sequence joins TRBV23-1 and TRBJ2-6; 9 nucleotides align to TRBD2. TRBV23-1 belongs to the ORF category, with a function that is uncertain. Material: naive CD4+ T cells from blood. This receptor was obtained from a man aged 30 to 45 with type 1 diabetes. CDR3 protein: CAKNLAGAPSGANVLTF. CDR3 nucleotides: TGCGCCAAAAATTTAGCGGGGGCCCCCTCTGGGGCCAACGTCCTGACTTTC.